This TCR beta chain was identified during a study of blood T cell repertoires in COVID-19. Donors were grouped by their self-reported clinical history. Profiling relied on immunoSEQ multiplex PCR, and the TCRdb table lists in-frame clones only, not all of them. The sample has 250,000 to 300,000 clones, about nine tenths seen once. Between the trimmed V and J ends, which lost 2 bases and 6 bases, there was a span of 11 bases. The CDR3 covers 14 residues. Germline V gene sequence: CDR1 SGHDN, CDR2 FVKESK. V gene TRBV14 combines with J gene TRBJ2-4, with D possibly TRBD2 on 5 matching bases. This sequence was found in a woman aged 60-70 years who had recovered from COVID-19. The sequenced sample consisted of PBMCs or T cells enriched from blood (not recorded which). In DNA form, the CDR3 reads TGTGCCAGCAGCCAATTCCCAGGACTAAACATTCAGTACTTC. Its translation is CASSQFPGLNIQYF.